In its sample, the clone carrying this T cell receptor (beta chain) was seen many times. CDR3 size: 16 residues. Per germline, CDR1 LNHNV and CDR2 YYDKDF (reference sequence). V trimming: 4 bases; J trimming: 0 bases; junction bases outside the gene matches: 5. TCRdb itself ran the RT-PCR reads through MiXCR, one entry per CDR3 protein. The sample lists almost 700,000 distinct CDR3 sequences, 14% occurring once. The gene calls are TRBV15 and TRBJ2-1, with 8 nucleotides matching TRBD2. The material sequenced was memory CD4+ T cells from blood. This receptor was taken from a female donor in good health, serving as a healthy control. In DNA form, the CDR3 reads TGTGCCACCAGCACAACGAGCGGGAGCTCCTACAATGAGCAGTTCTTC. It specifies CATSTTSGSSYNEQFF.